Below, 5 T cell receptor beta chains from the same sample are listed, as sequenced in a study of vaccination and CD4 T cells after COVID-19. Cultured CD4+ T-cell DNA underwent Oncomine TCR Beta short-read sequencing. MiXCR was run by TCRdb on the PCR reads, yielding one entry per CDR3 protein. The sample consists of about 20,000 distinct CDR3 sequences, 45% to 70% of them appearing once. No cognate antigen is known for these TCRs. As for treatment: roughly ten-day PBMC culture with coronavirus spike peptide pools or control peptides (ViraFEST assay). Sequences were obtained from CD4+ T cells from blood, cultured in vitro. The receptors were gathered from a human donor who had recovered from COVID-19.

J is TRBJ2-3 and V is TRBV5-4; D ambiguous. Germline V lookup: CDR1 SGHNT, CDR2 YYREEE (reference sequence). Trimming stripped 4 bases from V and 3 bases from J, with 15 bases between. The CDR3 has 15 amino acids. In DNA, the CDR3 is TGTGCCAGCAGCCCAGAATTAGTGAGAACAGATACGCAGTATTTT. The encoded protein is CASSPELVRTDTQYF. Together with reference TRBV5-4 and TRBJ2-3, the CDR3 gives the full variable domain: ETGVTQSPTHLIKTRGQQVTLRCSSQSGHNTVSWYQQALGQGPQFIFQYYREEENGRGNFPPRFSGLQFPNYSSELNVNALELDDSALYLCASSPELVRTDTQYFGPGTRLTVL.

The chain uses TRBV7-2 and TRBJ1-1; D gene ambiguous. The ends were cut back, 6 bases at V and 5 bases at J, with 13 bases in the middle. Germline V lookup: CDR1 SGHTA, CDR2 FQGNSA. The CDR3 has 13 residues. DNA of the CDR3: TGTGCCAGCAGTAGTTACCGGGAAACTGAAGCTTTCTTT. Translating it yields CASSSYRETEAFF.

This clonotype was seen a handful of times. The gene calls are TRBV20-1 and TRBJ2-5, with D tentatively TRBD2 (7 bases). V lost 0 bases, J lost 4 bases, and 12 bases lay in between. Per the germline V gene, CDR1 is DFQATT and CDR2 is SNEGSKA (reference sequence). This CDR3 is built from 14 residues. CDR3 sequence (DNA): TGCAGTGCTAGAGATCGGCGGGGGCGAGAGACCCAGTACTTC. This translates into CSARDRRGRETQYF.

This sequence joins TRBV5-1 and TRBJ2-6; either TRBD1 or TRBD2 may supply D (6 bases each). Trimming left V 4 bases short and J 2 bases short, with 10 bases between. Germline CDR1 is SGHRS and CDR2 is YFSETQ. The CDR3 extends over 15 amino acids. The CDR3 DNA reads TGCGCCAGCAGCAGAGGGGGGACTGGGGCCAACGTCCTGACTTTC. It codes for CASSRGGTGANVLTF.

The CDR3 spells CASSFLSGRPSYEQYF. The CDR3 DNA follows: TGTGCCAGCAGCTTTTTGAGCGGGAGGCCATCCTACGAGCAGTACTTC. This chain connects TRBV11-2 to TRBJ2-7, with 9 bases matching TRBD2. Losses at the gene ends were 3 bases for V and 1 base for J; bases not matched to a gene: 7. The germline gives CDR1 SGHAT, CDR2 FQNNGV. The CDR3 totals 16 residues.